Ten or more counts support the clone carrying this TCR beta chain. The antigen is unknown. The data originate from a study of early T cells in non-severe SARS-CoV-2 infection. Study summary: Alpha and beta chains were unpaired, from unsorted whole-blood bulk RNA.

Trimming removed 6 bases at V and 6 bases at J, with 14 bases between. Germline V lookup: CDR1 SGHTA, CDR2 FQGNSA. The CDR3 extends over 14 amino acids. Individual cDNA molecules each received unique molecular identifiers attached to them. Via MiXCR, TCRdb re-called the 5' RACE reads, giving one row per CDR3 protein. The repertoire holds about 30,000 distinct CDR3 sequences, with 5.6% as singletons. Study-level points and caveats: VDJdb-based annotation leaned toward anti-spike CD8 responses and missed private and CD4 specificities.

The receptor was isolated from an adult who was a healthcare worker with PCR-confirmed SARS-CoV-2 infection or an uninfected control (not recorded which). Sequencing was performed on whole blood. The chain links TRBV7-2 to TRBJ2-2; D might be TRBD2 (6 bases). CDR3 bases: TGTGCCAGCAGACTCGGGGCTAGCGCCGGGGAGCTGTTTTTT. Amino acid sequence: CASRLGASAGELFF.